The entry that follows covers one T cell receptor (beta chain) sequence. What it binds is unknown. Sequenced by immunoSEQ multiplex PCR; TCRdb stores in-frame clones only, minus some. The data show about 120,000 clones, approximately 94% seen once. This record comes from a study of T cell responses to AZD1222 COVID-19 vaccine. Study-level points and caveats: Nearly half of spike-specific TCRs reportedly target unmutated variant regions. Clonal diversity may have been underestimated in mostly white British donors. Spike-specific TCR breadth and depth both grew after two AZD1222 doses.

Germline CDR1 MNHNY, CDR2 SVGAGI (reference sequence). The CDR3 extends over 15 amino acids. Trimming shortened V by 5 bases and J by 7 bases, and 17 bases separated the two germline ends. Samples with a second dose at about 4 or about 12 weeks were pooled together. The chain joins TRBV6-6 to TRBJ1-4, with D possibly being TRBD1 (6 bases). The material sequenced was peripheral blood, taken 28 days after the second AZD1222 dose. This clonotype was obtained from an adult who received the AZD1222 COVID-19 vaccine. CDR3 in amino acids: CASSPHAGDVEKLFF. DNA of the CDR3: TGTGCCAGCAGTCCCCATGCAGGGGACGTTGAAAAACTGTTTTTT.